A single sample is the source of the 9 T cell receptor beta chains below, sequenced in a study of T cell repertoires in cytomegalovirus infection. No antigen has been assigned to these receptors. TCRdb reprocessed the reads via MiXCR and lists one record per CDR3 protein. This table has some 220,000 distinct CDR3 sequences, around two fifths appearing once. Specimen: CD8+ T cells from cultured PBMCs, collected from culture after CMV antigen stimulation. Receptor source: a human donor in good health (CMV status not recorded). Some clones in this sample may be carry-over from other donors' samples.

This clonotype was recorded a few times. The chain uses TRBV12-5 and TRBJ2-2; D is possibly TRBD1 (6 bases). Germline CDR1 reads LGHNT; CDR2 reads FRNRAP. The germline V and J ends were trimmed by 0 bases and 3 bases, with 11 bases remaining between them. The CDR3 is made up of 16 amino acids. CDR3 residues: CASGLVTGGYTGELFF. The CDR3 DNA is TGTGCTAGTGGTTTGGTGACAGGTGGCTACACCGGGGAGCTGTTTTTT.

V usage is TRBV7-8 and J usage is TRBJ2-7; possibly TRBD2 for D (5 bases). V lost 5 bases to trimming and J lost 3 bases, with 17 bases between them. Germline-derived CDR1 and CDR2 are SGHVS and FQNEAQ. The CDR3 sequence is 15 residues long. Here the CDR3 reads CASSVDFSPGYEQYF. The DNA for the CDR3 is TGTGCCAGCAGCGTGGACTTTTCTCCTGGCTACGAGCAGTACTTC. The complete variable domain, with remaining parts taken from reference TRBV7-8 and TRBJ2-7, reads GAGVSQSPRYKVAKRGQDVALRCDPISGHVSLFWYQQALGQGPEFLTYFQNEAQLDKSGLPSDRFFAERPEGSVSTLKIQRTQQEDSAVYLCASSVDFSPGYEQYFGPGTRLTVT.

This clonotype was found a few times. This chain uses TRBV5-4 with TRBJ1-6, with D unclear. Germline V gene lookup returns CDR1 SGHNT and CDR2 YYREEE (reference sequence). The CDR3 runs to 15 residues. V was pared by 1 base and J by 1 base, with 6 bases between. The CDR3 nucleotides read TGTGCCAGCAGCTTGATTGGGTCCTATAATTCACCCCTCCACTTT. It codes for CASSLIGSYNSPLHF.

V is TRBV4-2 and J is TRBJ2-5; TRBD2 agrees at 8 bases. The V gene end was trimmed by 0 bases and the J gene end by 5 bases; junction bases not matched to a gene: 14. Germline assignment: CDR1 LGHNA and CDR2 YNFKEQ. The CDR3 is 18 amino acids. For the CDR3, the DNA is TGTGCCAGCAGCCAAGATCTTCTCGCTGCGGGGGGCGGGGAGACCCAGTACTTC. Protein sequence: CASSQDLLAAGGGETQYF.

This clonotype came up a few times. The CDR3 nucleotides read TGTGCCAGCAGTACTATCTTAGCGGGAGGGGCCACAGATACGCAGTATTTT. This codes for CASSTILAGGATDTQYF. This chain joins TRBV27 and TRBJ2-3; TRBD2 matches 11 bases. Per germline, CDR1 MNHEY and CDR2 SMNVEV (reference sequence). The CDR3 runs to 17 residues. After removal of 5 bases from V and 2 bases from J, the junction contained 9 bases not matched to a gene.

Only a few counts were recorded for this clonotype. The chain uses TRBV2 and TRBJ2-3; perhaps TRBD2 as D (6 bases). The germline V gene encodes CDR1 SNHLY and CDR2 FYNNEI. The CDR3 is 15 residues long. The ends were cut back, 6 bases at V and 0 bases at J, with 13 bases in the middle. CDR3 sequence (DNA): TGTGCCAGCAGCGGAGGGCTTGTTAGCACAGATACGCAGTATTTT. Translation: CASSGGLVSTDTQYF. The whole variable domain, remainder taken from reference TRBV2 and TRBJ2-3, is EPEVTQTPSHQVTQMGQEVILRCVPISNHLYFYWYRQILGQKVEFLVSFYNNEISEKSEIFDDQFSVERPDGSNFTLKIRSTKLEDSAMYFCASSGGLVSTDTQYFGPGTRLTVL.

This clonotype has more than one count but fewer than ten. V and J are TRBV30 and TRBJ1-1; D remains unclear. CDR1 is GTSNPN and CDR2 is SVGIG in the germline V gene (reference sequence). The CDR3 loop spans 14 amino acids. Deletions cut 0 bases from V and 2 bases from J, with 10 bases between. The CDR3 loop is CAWSVKTINTEAFF. CDR3 coding DNA: TGTGCCTGGAGTGTTAAAACAATTAACACTGAAGCTTTCTTT.

This chain links TRBV19 with TRBJ2-3; 9 positions match TRBD2. The CDR3 loop spans 15 amino acids. Losses at the gene ends were 5 bases for V and 5 bases for J; bases not matched to a gene: 8. Germline lookup yields CDR1 LNHDA and CDR2 SQIVND (reference sequence). CDR3 DNA: TGTGCCAGTAGTCTGACTAGCGGTTCCCAAGATACGCAGTATTTT. It specifies CASSLTSGSQDTQYF.

The chain links TRBV19 to TRBJ2-2; D is ambiguous. The germline gives CDR1 LNHDA, CDR2 SQIVND (reference sequence). The CDR3 totals 13 residues. V dropped 7 bases and J dropped 1 base, with 7 bases sitting between them. CDR3 amino acids: CASTDKNTGELFF. Written as DNA, the CDR3 is TGTGCCAGTACCGACAAGAACACCGGGGAGCTGTTTTTT.